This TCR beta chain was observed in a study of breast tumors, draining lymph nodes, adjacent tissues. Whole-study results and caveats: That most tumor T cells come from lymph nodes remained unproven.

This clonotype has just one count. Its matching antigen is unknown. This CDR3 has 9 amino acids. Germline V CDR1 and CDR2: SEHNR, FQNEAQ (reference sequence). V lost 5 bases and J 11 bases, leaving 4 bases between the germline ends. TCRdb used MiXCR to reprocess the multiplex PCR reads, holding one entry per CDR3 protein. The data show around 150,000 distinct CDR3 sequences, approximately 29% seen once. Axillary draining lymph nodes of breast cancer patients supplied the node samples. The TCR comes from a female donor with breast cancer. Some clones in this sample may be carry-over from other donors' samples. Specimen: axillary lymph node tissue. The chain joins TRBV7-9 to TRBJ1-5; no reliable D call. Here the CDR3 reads CASSKTQHF. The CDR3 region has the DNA TGTGCCAGCAGCAAGACCCAGCATTTT.